This T cell receptor beta chain is drawn from a study of blood T cells in healthy people across ages. Study in general: When template switching was applied, about one barcoded beta molecule was captured per two T cells.

Individuals who donated were healthy Caucasians from Russia aged 6 to 90. RNA extraction gave at least 5 micrograms of total RNA per sample. Primed by a sample-barcoded 5' primer and a J-beta primer mix, a second PCR proceeded for roughly 6 to 12 cycles. TCRdb fed the 5' RACE reads into MiXCR, producing one record per CDR3 protein. The sample lists about 1.7 million distinct CDR3 sequences, 25% to 30% occurring once. The germline CDR1 and CDR2 sequences are MNHEY and SVGAGI. The CDR3 spans 14 residues. Turning to this clonotype: This may stem from a read error, because a much larger clone lies one nucleotide away.

The sequencing input was blood. This TCR was recovered from a woman between 25 and 40 years old in good health. The rearrangement links TRBV6-5 to TRBJ1-5; TRBD1 agrees at 8 bases. DNA of the CDR3: TGTGCCGGCAGTTATACAGGGGGAGACCAGCCCCAGCATTTT. Protein product: CAGSYTGGDQPQHF.